This entry lists 29 T cell receptor beta chains sequenced from one sample in a study of blood T cell repertoires in COVID-19. Sequenced by immunoSEQ multiplex PCR; TCRdb stores in-frame clones only, minus some. The profile shows about 150,000 clones, more than 85% of them singletons. Sequenced sample: peripheral blood. The receptors come from a woman in her 70s with acute or convalescent COVID-19.

The V call is TRBV25-1, the J call TRBJ1-5; D might be TRBD1 (5 bases). Germline V gene sequence: CDR1 MGHDK, CDR2 SYGVNS. V dropped 5 bases and J dropped 0 bases, with 8 bases sitting between them. The CDR3 is 14 amino acids. The CDR3 bases are TGTGCCAGCAGTACTACAGGTAGCAATCAGCCCCAGCATTTT. As protein: CASSTTGSNQPQHF.

The J gene is TRBJ1-2, the V gene TRBV20-1, with D possibly being TRBD1 (5 bases). This CDR3 has 15 amino acids. Trimming removed 3 bases from V and 4 bases from J, with 18 bases in between. Germline lookup yields CDR1 DFQATT and CDR2 SNEGSKA (reference sequence). The CDR3 nucleotides read TGCAGTGCTAGTGGGACGGACGGACTTGGCTATGGCTACACCTTC. Amino acids: CSASGTDGLGYGYTF.

This clone came up a few times. The chain uses TRBV4-3 and TRBJ2-7; D may be TRBD1 (5 bases). CDR1 is LGHNA, CDR2 YSLEER, per germline. This CDR3 spans 14 amino acids. V was cut by 1 base and J by 7 bases, with 14 bases left in between. CDR3 amino acids: CASSQVLGVREQYF. CDR3 bases: TGCGCCAGCAGCCAAGTCTTAGGGGTAAGAGAGCAGTACTTC.

A single count supports this clone. This chain joins TRBV6-6 and TRBJ2-3; D gene uncertain. Germline V gene lookup returns CDR1 MNHNY and CDR2 SVGAGI (reference sequence). The CDR3 is made up of 14 amino acids. Trimming removed 0 bases from V and 4 bases from J, with 8 bases in between. CDR3 sequence: CASSYSAPADTQYF. CDR3 nucleotides: TGTGCCAGCAGTTACTCGGCCCCCGCAGATACGCAGTATTTT.

CDR3 sequence: CASSGRTLNTGELFF. CDR3 coding DNA: TGTGCCAGCAGTGGACGGACTTTAAACACCGGGGAGCTGTTTTTT. The chain is built from TRBV2 and TRBJ2-2, with a tentative D call TRBD2 (5 bases). The CDR3 runs to 15 residues. V was cut by 4 bases and J by 2 bases, with 11 bases left in between. Germline CDR1 reads SNHLY; CDR2 reads FYNNEI. Looking up the rest from reference TRBV2 and TRBJ2-2 gives the full variable domain: EPEVTQTPSHQVTQMGQEVILRCVPISNHLYFYWYRQILGQKVEFLVSFYNNEISEKSEIFDDQFSVERPDGSNFTLKIRSTKLEDSAMYFCASSGRTLNTGELFFGEGSRLTVL.

This chain uses TRBV15 with TRBJ2-1; D might be TRBD2 (7 bases). This CDR3 is 16 amino acids long. Germline V gene sequence: CDR1 LNHNV, CDR2 YYDKDF (reference sequence). V was trimmed by 5 bases and J by 4 bases, leaving 18 bases between them. DNA of the CDR3: TGTGCCACCAGCGGAATCGGGGGGCCGATATACAATGAGCAGTTCTTC. Translation gives CATSGIGGPIYNEQFF.

On this clone itself: The junction differs from germline at one of its ends, possibly a read error. The V gene is TRBV4-2, the J gene TRBJ1-2; the match to TRBD1 covers 7 bases. Per the germline V gene, CDR1 is LGHNA and CDR2 is YNFKEQ. The CDR3 extends over 13 amino acids. The CDR3 DNA is TGTGCCAGCAGCCCTACCGACAGGGCGGGATCGGCCTTC. Translated, it gives CASSPTDRAGSAF.

This chain uses TRBV5-8 with TRBJ2-7; 11 bases fit TRBD2. CDR1 and CDR2 (germline): SGHTS, YDEGEE. The trim removed 4 bases at V and 4 bases at J, leaving 19 bases unmatched. The CDR3 is 19 amino acids. CDR3 bases: TGTGCCAGCAGCCGGCTAAGGGGCGGTAGCGGGGGGGCCCCATACGAGCAGTACGTC. As protein: CASSRLRGGSGGAPYEQYV.

The rearrangement uses TRBV19 and TRBJ1-2; D not resolved. The germline CDR1 and CDR2 sequences are LNHDA and SQIVND (reference sequence). V was pared by 1 base and J by 5 bases, with 5 bases between. The CDR3 runs 12 residues. This CDR3 is CASSIGPYGYTF. The CDR3 nucleotides read TGTGCCAGTAGTATAGGGCCGTATGGCTACACCTTC.

The chain uses TRBV6-5 and TRBJ2-1; tentative D call: TRBD1 (6 bases). Per germline, CDR1 MNHEY and CDR2 SVGAGI. V was shortened by 5 bases and J by 12 bases, with 14 bases between the two germline ends. CDR3 length: 12 residues. This CDR3 reads CASSQGSTGQFF. The CDR3 bases are TGTGCCAGCAGTCAGGGGTCCACCGGGCAGTTCTTC.

This rearrangement joins TRBV6-5 to TRBJ2-6; D call uncertain. Germline V gene lookup returns CDR1 MNHEY and CDR2 SVGAGI. V lost 6 bases and J 3 bases, leaving 9 bases between the germline ends. The CDR3 is made up of 14 amino acids. CDR3 in DNA: TGTGCCAGCAGACCCCTCGGTGGGGCCAACGTCCTGACTTTC. Protein sequence: CASRPLGGANVLTF.

The chain carries TRBV28 and TRBJ1-1; tentative D call: TRBD1 (5 bases). Deletions cut 2 bases from V and 7 bases from J, with 8 bases between. Per the germline V gene, CDR1 is MDHEN and CDR2 is SYDVKM. CDR3 size: 12 residues. DNA for the CDR3: TGTGCCAGCAGTTTACGACAGAGTGAAGCTTTCTTT. It codes for CASSLRQSEAFF.

The V gene is TRBV16, the J gene TRBJ1-5; TRBD1 agrees at 11 bases. The CDR3 runs 14 residues. The germline V gene encodes CDR1 KGHSY and CDR2 FQNENV. V trimming: 6 bases; J trimming: 5 bases; junction bases outside the gene matches: 3. This CDR3 is CASRRTGGDQPQHF. The DNA of the CDR3 is TGTGCCAGCAGGCGGACAGGGGGCGATCAGCCCCAGCATTTT.

The chain uses TRBV4-3 and TRBJ1-6, with a tentative D call TRBD1 (6 bases). CDR3 length: 16 amino acids. The germline V and J ends were trimmed by 0 bases and 9 bases, with 15 bases remaining between them. The germline CDR1 and CDR2 sequences are LGHNA and YSLEER. The CDR3 DNA sequence: TGCGCCAGCAGCCAAGACCCTCAAAGGGGGATTTCACCCCTCCACTTT. This encodes CASSQDPQRGISPLHF.

The chain couples TRBV10-3 to TRBJ1-5; 8 bases fit TRBD1. This CDR3 contains 15 residues. V lost 5 bases, J lost 6 bases, and 9 bases stayed unmatched. CDR1 is ENHRY and CDR2 is SYGVKD in the germline V gene. Written as DNA, the CDR3 is TGTGCCATCAGTTCCGGACAGGGAGACGGTCAGCCCCAGCATTTT. Translating it yields CAISSGQGDGQPQHF.

This clone was detected a few times. The chain recombines TRBV6-2 or TRBV6-3 with TRBJ2-1; 9 bases line up with TRBD2. The junction had 17 bases not matched to a gene; V was cut back by 0 bases and J by 5 bases. This CDR3 region has 20 residues. Looked up from germline, CDR1 is MNHEY and CDR2 is SVGEGT. CDR3 bases: TGTGCCAGCAGTTACTCGGGGGTAGCGGGGGCCCGGTGGGGCCACAATGAGCAGTTCTTC. Translation gives CASSYSGVAGARWGHNEQFF.

This chain uses TRBV6-5 with TRBJ1-5, with D perhaps TRBD1 (6 bases). Per the germline V gene, CDR1 is MNHEY and CDR2 is SVGAGI. Trimming removed 6 bases at V and 0 bases at J, with 12 bases between. The CDR3 totals 15 residues. As DNA, the CDR3 is TGTGCCAGCAGACCCAAACAGGGTAGCAATCAGCCCCAGCATTTT. Its translation is CASRPKQGSNQPQHF.

The V gene is TRBV19, the J gene TRBJ1-1; D is ambiguous. Germline V gives CDR1 LNHDA, CDR2 SQIVND (reference sequence). CDR3 size: 13 residues. Trimming took off 4 bases at V and 0 bases at J, with 6 bases between the two ends. DNA of the CDR3: TGTGCCAGTAGTAAGCAGGTGAACACTGAAGCTTTCTTT. Its translation is CASSKQVNTEAFF.

This clone occurred once. The chain employs TRBV28 and TRBJ1-2; 7 bases are shared with TRBD1. V lost 6 bases and J lost 5; bases outside the gene matches: 3. The germline V gene has CDR1 MDHEN and CDR2 SYDVKM. This CDR3 spans 12 amino acids. For the CDR3, the DNA is TGTGCCAGCAGCCAACAGGGGTATGGCTACACCTTC. Translating it yields CASSQQGYGYTF.

V usage is TRBV6-5 and J usage is TRBJ1-1; D ambiguous. With 0 bases removed from V and 1 base from J, the gap between germline ends came to 12 bases. The V gene's germline CDR1 is MNHEY and CDR2 SVGAGI. The CDR3 is 16 residues long. The CDR3 DNA follows: TGTGCCAGCAGTTACTCGCCAGGCCTTGGGAACACTGAAGCTTTCTTT. This sequence encodes CASSYSPGLGNTEAFF.

The V gene is TRBV9, the J gene TRBJ1-5; unclear D gene. The germline V gene has CDR1 SGDLS and CDR2 YYNGEE. Trimming removed 2 bases from V and 5 bases from J, with 14 bases in between. The CDR3 length is 15 residues. In DNA, the CDR3 is TGTGCCAGCAGCGTTACCGGGGAAGAGTATCAGCCCCAGCATTTT. It is translated as CASSVTGEEYQPQHF.

The chain employs TRBV6-4 and TRBJ2-3; TRBD2 matches 8 bases. CDR1 and CDR2 (germline): MRHNA, SNTAGT. CDR3 length equals 14 residues. Germline trimming cut 5 bases from V and 9 bases from J; bases unmatched to any gene: 10. The CDR3 protein is CASSQEAGGSTQYF. For the CDR3, the DNA is TGTGCCAGCAGTCAGGAGGCGGGGGGCTCGACGCAGTATTTT.

This chain connects TRBV5-8 to TRBJ1-4; D may be TRBD1 (6 bases). V lost 0 bases, J lost 0 bases, and 9 bases lay in between. CDR3 length: 16 amino acids. Germline CDR1 SGHTS, CDR2 YDEGEE. The CDR3 sequence: CASSLGTAPTNEKLFF. CDR3 sequence (DNA): TGTGCCAGCAGCTTGGGGACAGCACCAACTAATGAAAAACTGTTTTTT.

The chain has TRBV2 and TRBJ2-5, with TRBD2 matching 8 bases. Germline trimming cut 4 bases from V and 5 bases from J; bases unmatched to any gene: 9. Germline V gene sequence: CDR1 SNHLY, CDR2 FYNNEI. The CDR3 length is 15 residues. The CDR3 region has the DNA TGTGCCAGCAGTGTACCTTCGGGGGGGTTTGAGACCCAGTACTTC. Its translation: CASSVPSGGFETQYF.

The chain recombines TRBV24-1 with TRBJ1-2; D unresolved. V was clipped by 4 bases and J by 4 bases, with 6 bases between them. In germline, CDR1 is KGHDR, CDR2 SFDVKD. The CDR3 runs to 12 residues. CDR3 bases: TGTGCCACCAGTGACTCCAGCTATGGCTACACCTTC. It yields the protein CATSDSSYGYTF.

This clone was observed once. CDR3 DNA sequence: TGCAGGGCAGGGAAGGGGACTGAAGCTTTCTTT. It encodes CRAGKGTEAFF. V and J are TRBV20-1 and TRBJ1-1; D is possibly TRBD1 (5 bases). The CDR3 loop spans 11 amino acids. Germline V lookup: CDR1 DFQATT, CDR2 SNEGSKA (reference sequence).

The gene calls are TRBV10-3 and TRBJ2-7; 10 bases are shared with TRBD1. Trimming at V came to 7 bases and at J to 0 bases, leaving 3 bases not matched to a gene. There are 14 residues in the CDR3. Germline V CDR1 and CDR2: ENHRY, SYGVKD. Written as DNA, the CDR3 is TGTGCCATCATTAGGACAGGGGGCTCCTACGAGCAGTACTTC. Encoded protein: CAIIRTGGSYEQYF.

The J gene is TRBJ2-7, the V gene TRBV19; TRBD2 agrees at 10 bases. Germline V CDR1 and CDR2: LNHDA, SQIVND (reference sequence). J was trimmed by 3 bases and V by 5 bases; bases with no gene match: 7. The CDR3 extends over 15 amino acids. CDR3 amino acids: CASSVQRGGGYEQYF. CDR3 bases: TGTGCCAGTAGTGTACAGCGGGGGGGCGGCTACGAGCAGTACTTC.

The chain links TRBV19 to TRBJ2-2; D call uncertain. This CDR3 is 11 amino acids long. Trimming pared 7 bases from V and 15 bases from J, leaving 15 bases between. Germline V lookup: CDR1 LNHDA, CDR2 SQIVND (reference sequence). In nucleotides, the CDR3 is TGTGCCAGTACCCATCGGAAGAGGTTGTTTTTT. Its protein is CASTHRKRLFF. Full variable domain (remainder filled in from reference TRBV19 and TRBJ2-2): DGGITQSPKYLFRKEGQNVTLSCEQNLNHDAMYWYRQDPGQGLRLIYYSQIVNDFQKGDIAEGYSVSREKKESFPLTVTSAQKNPTAFYLCASTHRKRLFFGEGSRLTVL.